The 18 T cell receptor beta chains listed next were all sequenced from one sample in a study of beta chain features in type 1 diabetes. Expressed TCRB transcripts were sequenced because the entire RNA isolate underwent reverse transcription. Assay used: immunoSEQ multiplex PCR; TCRdb lists only in-frame clones, some missing. Seen here are around 600,000 clones, roughly 12% observed once, and the top ten hold more than 0.1%. Study-level results: Moderate yet significant TCRB CDR3 shortening was seen in Type 1 diabetes patients in all four CD4+ subsets.

Antigens of these TCRs are unknown. Sequenced material: naive CD4+ T cells from blood. All receptors come from a man aged 25 to 40 with type 1 diabetes.

Regarding this clone: At one boundary the junction diverges from the germline segment, which might be a read error. The chain employs TRBV7-2 and TRBJ1-1; TRBD1 matches at 8 bases. The CDR3 covers 11 residues. Germline V gene lookup returns CDR1 SGHTA and CDR2 FQGNSA. Written as DNA, the CDR3 is TGTGCCAGCAGCCCGGGGCAGGGGGCTATCTTT. Residues: CASSPGQGAIF.

Only a few counts were recorded for this clone. The V gene is TRBV5-4, the J gene TRBJ2-5; 7 bases match TRBD2. The junction had 0 bases not matched to a gene; V was cut back by 0 bases and J by 1 base. Germline V gene sequence: CDR1 SGHNT, CDR2 YYREEE (reference sequence). This CDR3 spans 14 amino acids. The CDR3 DNA reads as TGTGCCAGCAGCTTGGCTAGCGGCCAAGAGACCCAGTACTTC. Protein product: CASSLASGQETQYF.

The chain carries TRBV6-5 and TRBJ2-5; D is unclear. The CDR3 totals 11 residues. CDR1 is MNHEY, CDR2 SVGAGI, per germline. V shed 0 bases and J shed 5 bases, with 1 base lying between them. The CDR3 spells CASSYSETQYF. CDR3 bases: TGTGCCAGCAGTTACTCCGAGACCCAGTACTTC.

The V gene is TRBV27, the J gene TRBJ1-5; D might be TRBD1 (6 bases). V lost 4 bases to trimming and J lost 0 bases, with 16 bases between them. The CDR3 is made up of 17 amino acids. In germline, CDR1 is MNHEY, CDR2 SMNVEV (reference sequence). The CDR3 DNA reads as TGTGCCAGCAGTTCCGGGCAAGGGGGGTATAGCAATCAGCCCCAGCATTTT. As protein: CASSSGQGGYSNQPQHF.

In its sample, this clone was seen a few times. The V gene is TRBV6-1, the J gene TRBJ2-1, with 9 positions matching TRBD1. Germline V gene data show CDR1 as MNHNS and CDR2 as SASEGT. The CDR3 extends over 17 amino acids. V gave up 2 bases and J gave up 7 bases; unmatched junction bases: 12. Written as DNA, the CDR3 is TGTGCCAGCAGTGAACGAACCGGGACAGGGAGGAGAAATGAGCAGTTCTTC. It specifies CASSERTGTGRRNEQFF.

V is TRBV18 and J is TRBJ1-2; 7 bases align to TRBD1. The V gene's germline CDR1 is KGHSH and CDR2 LQKENI. Trimming at V came to 1 base and at J to 10 bases, leaving 6 bases not matched to a gene. The CDR3 consists of 13 residues. In nucleotides, the CDR3 is TGTGCCAGCTCACCACAGGACAGGCAAGACTACACCTTC. Its protein is CASSPQDRQDYTF. Variable domain in full (rest from reference TRBV18 and TRBJ1-2): NAGVMQNPRHLVRRRGQEARLRCSPMKGHSHVYWYRQLPEEGLKFMVYLQKENIIDESGMPKERFSAEFPKEGPSILRIQQVVRGDSAAYFCASSPQDRQDYTFGSGTRLTVV.

The V gene is TRBV7-2, the J gene TRBJ2-5; possibly TRBD1 or TRBD2 for D (6 bases each). V lost 2 bases to trimming and J lost 5 bases, with 15 bases between them. This CDR3 region has 15 residues. Germline CDR1 is SGHTA and CDR2 is FQGNSA. The CDR3 DNA sequence: TGTGCCAGCAGCTTACACAGGGAGGAAGTCGAGACCCAGTACTTC. It translates to CASSLHREEVETQYF.

The V call is TRBV11-2, the J call TRBJ1-2; maybe TRBD1 (6 bases). The ends were cut back, 0 bases at V and 3 bases at J, with 20 bases in the middle. In germline, CDR1 is SGHAT, CDR2 FQNNGV. This CDR3 has 18 amino acids. The CDR3 DNA sequence: TGTGCCAGCAGCTTAGATCGGCAAGAGGGCAGGGGAGACTATGGCTACACCTTC. Protein sequence: CASSLDRQEGRGDYGYTF.

The table lists this clone with a few counts. The chain employs TRBV29-1 and TRBJ1-1; tentatively, D is TRBD1 (6 bases). The CDR3 length is 14 residues. CDR1 is SQVTM, CDR2 ANQGSEA, per germline. V shed 6 bases and J shed 6 bases, with 20 bases lying between them. This chain's CDR3 is CSVGHSGGFAEAFF. The CDR3 coding sequence is TGCAGCGTCGGTCACAGCGGGGGCTTCGCTGAAGCTTTCTTT.

This clone occurred a few times. The rearrangement joins TRBV7-2 to TRBJ1-6, with 8 bases fitting TRBD1. This CDR3 is built from 15 residues. J gave up 8 bases and V 2 bases, and 5 bases lay outside the gene matches. The germline gives CDR1 SGHTA, CDR2 FQGNSA. CDR3: CASSLFQGADSPLHF. In DNA, the CDR3 is TGTGCCAGCAGCTTATTCCAGGGGGCTGATTCACCCCTCCACTTT.

The table lists this clone with a few counts. This rearrangement joins TRBV9 to TRBJ1-4; D possibly corresponds to TRBD1 (5 bases). Per germline, CDR1 SGDLS and CDR2 YYNGEE. V was trimmed by 3 bases and J by 8 bases, leaving 14 bases between them. The length of the CDR3 is 14 residues. The CDR3: CASSAGRVGEKLFF. DNA of the CDR3: TGTGCCAGCAGCGCAGGGAGGGTGGGAGAAAAACTGTTTTTT.

This clone was counted only a few times. The chain links TRBV6-1 to TRBJ1-6, with 7 bases that match TRBD1. The germline V gene encodes CDR1 MNHNS and CDR2 SASEGT. Trimming took 5 bases from V and 13 from J; bases not matched to a gene: 11. The CDR3 runs to 14 residues. The CDR3 DNA sequence: TGTGCCAGCAGTCCTGACAGGGCCCAAGGGCCCCTCCACTTT. Translation gives CASSPDRAQGPLHF.

This clone was detected only a few times. The chain uses TRBV4-2 and TRBJ1-1, with 7 bases aligning to TRBD1. J was trimmed by 5 bases and V by 3 bases; bases with no gene match: 9. Germline CDR1 is LGHNA and CDR2 is YNFKEQ. This CDR3 contains 15 residues. DNA for the CDR3: TGTGCCAGCAGCCAGGTTATTGACAGGGTAACTGAAGCTTTCTTT. Its protein is CASSQVIDRVTEAFF.

The chain links TRBV5-4 to TRBJ2-5; 9 bases map to TRBD1. CDR1 and CDR2 (germline): SGHNT, YYREEE (reference sequence). Germline trimming cut 5 bases from V and 0 bases from J; bases unmatched to any gene: 5. The CDR3 extends over 15 amino acids. This chain's CDR3 is CASRVGQGYQETQYF. CDR3 nucleotide sequence: TGTGCCAGCAGAGTTGGACAGGGGTACCAAGAGACCCAGTACTTC.

This clone was found a few times. The V gene is TRBV28, the J gene TRBJ1-2; TRBD1 might be the D (5 bases). The CDR3 has 15 amino acids. Between the trimmed V and J ends, which lost 6 bases and 6 bases, there was a span of 20 bases. Germline CDR1 is MDHEN and CDR2 is SYDVKM. This CDR3 reads CASSIVKGQGDGYTF. CDR3 in DNA: TGTGCCAGCAGCATAGTAAAGGGGCAGGGAGATGGCTACACCTTC.

Remarks on this clone: At the DNA level, this CDR3 is encoded by other sequences in the same sample as well. The V gene is TRBV7-2, the J gene TRBJ1-4; D unresolved. Germline CDR1 SGHTA, CDR2 FQGNSA. Trimming took off 6 bases at V and 0 bases at J, with 8 bases between the two ends. The CDR3 length is 14 residues. The CDR3 DNA is TGTGCCAGCAGTTTGACGGCAACTAATGAAAAACTGTTTTTT. Amino acid sequence: CASSLTATNEKLFF.

The chain combines TRBV5-6 with TRBJ2-1; no clear D gene. This CDR3 spans 14 amino acids. Between the trimmed V and J ends, which lost 4 bases and 3 bases, there was a span of 11 bases. Per germline, CDR1 SGHDT and CDR2 YYEEEE. This CDR3 is CASSLLPVYNEQFF. DNA for the CDR3: TGTGCCAGCAGCCTCCTTCCAGTCTACAATGAGCAGTTCTTC.

The V gene is TRBV11-3, the J gene TRBJ2-5; D ambiguous. The CDR3 sequence is 13 residues long. Germline-derived CDR1 and CDR2 are SGHNT and YENEEA. Trimming removed 3 bases at V and 4 bases at J, with 9 bases between. The CDR3 region is CASSFSLGETQYF. The CDR3, as DNA: TGTGCCAGCAGCTTCAGCCTAGGAGAGACCCAGTACTTC.